Presented here are 20 T cell receptor beta chains from one specimen sequenced in a study of Ad26.COV2.S vaccination and SARS-CoV-2 variants. Sequenced by immunoSEQ multiplex PCR; TCRdb stores in-frame clones only, minus some. The data hold about 350,000 clones, with roughly 90% observed a single time. Noted treatment: roughly 19 received Ad26.COV2.S at low or high dose, single or two shots; five or six received placebo; per-sample allocation not given. Sampling was performed 63 days after the first vaccine or placebo injection. The sample in question was peripheral blood, obtained in a trial of Ad26.COV2.S vaccine versus placebo. These receptors all come from a person aged 18-65 years who received the Ad26.COV2.S COVID-19 vaccine or a placebo.

As to this clone: This specimen includes other DNA sequences encoding the same CDR3. The chain uses TRBV11-3 and TRBJ2-1; D tentatively fits TRBD1 or TRBD2 (5 bases each). Germline CDR1 reads SGHNT; CDR2 reads YENEEA. Deletions cut 0 bases from V and 10 bases from J, with 7 bases between. The CDR3 is made up of 12 amino acids. CDR3: CASSLDRDEQFF. As DNA, the CDR3 is TGTGCCAGCAGCTTAGACAGGGACGAGCAGTTCTTC.

The chain has TRBV4-2 and TRBJ2-7; TRBD2 matches at 7 bases. The trim removed 0 bases at V and 2 bases at J, leaving 4 bases unmatched. There are 15 residues in the CDR3. The germline CDR1 and CDR2 sequences are LGHNA and YNFKEQ. In DNA, the CDR3 is TGTGCCAGCAGCCAAGATGCCAGCGGGGCCTACGAGCAGTACTTC. Protein: CASSQDASGAYEQYF.

The J gene is TRBJ2-7, the V gene TRBV9; D is uncertain. There are 13 residues in the CDR3. V lost 0 bases and J 6 bases, leaving 10 bases between the germline ends. Per germline, CDR1 SGDLS and CDR2 YYNGEE. The CDR3 is CASSVEQRSEQYF. CDR3 coding DNA: TGTGCCAGCAGCGTAGAACAGCGTAGCGAGCAGTACTTC.

The genes are TRBV21-1 and TRBJ1-5; TRBD1 is the table's D call, not checked against the DNA. TRBV21-1 is classified as a pseudogene. CDR3 length: 15 amino acids. The CDR3 bases are TGTGCCAGCAGCGAAAGGACAGGGCTGGATCAGCCCCAGCATTTT. Amino acids: CASSERTGLDQPQHF.

The rearrangement links TRBV5-1 to TRBJ2-7, with 7 bases identical to TRBD1. The CDR3 has 15 amino acids. V dropped 4 bases and J dropped 0; count of bases not matched to a gene: 7. The germline V gene encodes CDR1 SGHRS and CDR2 YFSETQ. CDR3 nucleotide sequence: TGCGCCAGCAGCGCGCTACAGGGGTACTCCTACGAGCAGTACTTC. Residues: CASSALQGYSYEQYF.

This chain joins TRBV30 and TRBJ1-1; the D gene is possibly TRBD1 (6 bases). Germline loops: CDR1 GTSNPN, CDR2 SVGIG (reference sequence). The V gene lost 1 base and the J gene lost 2 bases, with 11 bases spanning the gap. The CDR3 totals 14 residues. CDR3 protein: CAWSADRTNTEAFF. The CDR3 DNA is TGTGCCTGGAGTGCAGACAGGACTAACACTGAAGCTTTCTTT.

This chain joins TRBV6-6 and TRBJ1-1, with D possibly being TRBD1 (5 bases). Per the germline V gene, CDR1 is MNHNY and CDR2 is SVGAGI (reference sequence). The CDR3 covers 16 residues. Trimming stripped 7 bases from V and 4 bases from J, with 22 bases between. CDR3 bases: TGTGCCAGCACGACCCGCACAGGAATAGAGGGCACTGAAGCTTTCTTT. Amino acids: CASTTRTGIEGTEAFF.

This chain uses TRBV4-3 with TRBJ1-2; D ambiguous. The CDR3 length is 17 residues. Deletions cut 2 bases from V and 7 bases from J, with 23 bases between. Germline CDR1 LGHNA, CDR2 YSLEER. The CDR3 is CASSQLEGRGSPGGYTF. The DNA of the CDR3 is TGCGCCAGCAGCCAATTAGAGGGCCGGGGATCCCCCGGTGGCTACACCTTC.

The chain links TRBV9 to TRBJ2-7; TRBD1 agrees at 9 bases. The CDR3 length is 14 residues. In germline, CDR1 is SGDLS, CDR2 YYNGEE. V lost 0 bases to trimming and J lost 5 bases; unmatched junction nucleotides: 3. In DNA, the CDR3 is TGTGCCAGCAGCGTAGGGGGACAGGGTGACGAGCAGTACTTC. Amino acid sequence: CASSVGGQGDEQYF.

V usage is TRBV7-6 and J usage is TRBJ2-7; 13 bases map to TRBD2. This CDR3 region has 20 residues. V lost 0 bases to trimming and J lost 6 bases; unmatched junction nucleotides: 17. CDR1 and CDR2 from the germline V gene are SGHVS and FNYEAQ. CDR3 sequence (DNA): TGTGCCAGCAGCTTAGCCCCCCCACTACTACTAGCGGGGGGGGGCATCGAGCAGTACTTC. The encoded protein is CASSLAPPLLLAGGGIEQYF.

This chain joins TRBV3-1 (or the pseudogene TRBV3-2) and TRBJ2-2; maybe TRBD1 (6 bases). The V gene's germline CDR1 is LGHDT and CDR2 YNNKEL (reference sequence). V lost 2 bases to trimming and J lost 5 bases, with 18 bases between them. The CDR3 runs to 17 residues. This chain's CDR3 is CASSQTLLGAGTGELFF. In nucleotides, the CDR3 is TGTGCCAGCAGCCAAACTCTGTTGGGGGCAGGAACCGGGGAGCTGTTTTTT.

CDR3 DNA sequence: TGCAGCGTTGAAGATAGGGGGGCAACTGGAAACACCATATATTTT. It encodes CSVEDRGATGNTIYF. The chain couples TRBV29-1 to TRBJ1-3, with D perhaps matching TRBD1 (6 bases). This CDR3 has 15 amino acids. V shed 0 bases and J shed 2 bases, with 11 bases lying between them. Per the germline V gene, CDR1 is SQVTM and CDR2 is ANQGSEA.

A note on this clone: Distinct nucleotide sequences in the sample also encode this CDR3. The genes are TRBV7-2 and TRBJ2-3; 9 positions agree with TRBD2. Trimming removed 1 base from V and 0 bases from J; junction bases left unmatched: 2. This CDR3 spans 16 amino acids. Germline loops: CDR1 SGHTA, CDR2 FQGNSA. The CDR3 reads CASSLEAGGSTDTQYF. CDR3 DNA: TGTGCCAGCAGCTTAGAAGCGGGGGGTAGCACAGATACGCAGTATTTT.

The chain links TRBV11-2 to TRBJ2-2; D is undetermined. In germline, CDR1 is SGHAT, CDR2 FQNNGV. This CDR3 spans 15 amino acids. With 6 bases removed from V and 0 bases from J, the gap between germline ends came to 11 bases. CDR3 bases: TGTGCCAGCAGGCCAGTCGTCGCGAACACCGGGGAGCTGTTTTTT. Its translation is CASRPVVANTGELFF.

The chain uses TRBV4-1 and TRBJ1-6; 8 bases fit TRBD1. The germline V gene has CDR1 MGHRA and CDR2 YSYEKL. The CDR3 length is 17 residues. The V and J ends lost 0 bases and 8 bases, in that order; junction bases with no gene match: 9. In DNA form, the CDR3 reads TGCGCCAGCAGCCAAGATCATAGGACAGGGTCGTATTCACCCCTCCACTTT. Translated, it gives CASSQDHRTGSYSPLHF.

DNA for the CDR3: TGTGCCAGTAGTATAGATAACGGCAGGGCGGGGCAGCCCCAGCATTTT. It translates to CASSIDNGRAGQPQHF. The chain couples TRBV19 to TRBJ1-5; D is possibly TRBD1 (5 bases). CDR1 is LNHDA and CDR2 is SQIVND in the germline V gene (reference sequence). The CDR3 totals 16 residues. The V gene lost 0 bases and the J gene lost 7 bases, with 16 bases spanning the gap.

The chain uses TRBV5-1 and TRBJ2-1; 12 nucleotides match TRBD2. V was clipped by 6 bases and J by 9 bases; unmatched bases: 16. This CDR3 is built from 17 residues. Germline V gene lookup returns CDR1 SGHRS and CDR2 YFSETQ. The CDR3 nucleotides read TGCGCCAGCAACCCCACAGTTCTAGCGGGAGGGCCACGTGAGCAGTTCTTC. Its protein is CASNPTVLAGGPREQFF.

This clone appeared once. V gene TRBV27 combines with J gene TRBJ2-3; 8 nucleotides align to TRBD2. The V segment lost 7 bases and the J segment 6 bases; nucleotides outside the gene matches: 9. The CDR3 totals 14 residues. CDR1 MNHEY and CDR2 SMNVEV come from the germline V gene (reference sequence). In DNA form, the CDR3 reads TGTGCCAGCAAACCGGGACTAGGGGCGGATACGCAGTATTTT. Translating it yields CASKPGLGADTQYF.

This clone was observed a handful of times. The V and J genes are TRBV6-6 and TRBJ2-2; 10 bases fit TRBD1. The CDR3 runs 15 residues. Losses at the gene ends were 4 bases for V and 6 bases for J; bases not matched to a gene: 5. In germline, CDR1 is MNHNY, CDR2 SVGAGI (reference sequence). The CDR3 DNA sequence: TGTGCCAGCAGTTGGACAGGGGGTAGATCCGGGGAGCTGTTTTTT. It is translated as CASSWTGGRSGELFF.

This chain joins TRBV2 and TRBJ2-2; TRBD1 matches at 11 bases. Germline V gene data show CDR1 as SNHLY and CDR2 as FYNNEI. V lost 4 bases to trimming and J lost 4 bases; unmatched junction nucleotides: 2. The CDR3 spans 15 residues. This CDR3 reads CASSVGTGGTGELFF. The CDR3 DNA sequence: TGTGCCAGCAGTGTTGGGACAGGGGGCACCGGGGAGCTGTTTTTT.